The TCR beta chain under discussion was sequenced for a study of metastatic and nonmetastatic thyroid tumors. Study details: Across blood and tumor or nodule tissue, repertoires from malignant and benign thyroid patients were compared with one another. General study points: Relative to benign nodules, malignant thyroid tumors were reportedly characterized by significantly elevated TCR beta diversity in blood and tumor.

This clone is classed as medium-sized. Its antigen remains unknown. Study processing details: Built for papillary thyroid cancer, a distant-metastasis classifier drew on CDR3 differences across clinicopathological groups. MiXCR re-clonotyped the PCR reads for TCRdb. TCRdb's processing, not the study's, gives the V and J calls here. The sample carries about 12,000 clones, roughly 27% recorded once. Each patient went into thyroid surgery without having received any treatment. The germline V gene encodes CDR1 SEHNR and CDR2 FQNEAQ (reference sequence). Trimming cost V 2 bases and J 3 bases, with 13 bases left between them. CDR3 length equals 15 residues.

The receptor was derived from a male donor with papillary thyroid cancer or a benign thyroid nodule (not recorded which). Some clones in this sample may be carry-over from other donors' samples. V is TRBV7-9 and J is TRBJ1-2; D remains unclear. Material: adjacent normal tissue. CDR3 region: CASSLTPSSDYGYTF. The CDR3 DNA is TGTGCCAGCAGCTTAACCCCTTCCTCGGACTATGGCTACACCTTC.